The 18 T cell receptor beta chains below all came from one sample that was sequenced in a study of cytomegalovirus exposure and HLA in healthy donors. Primers: 60 Vbeta forward and 13 Jbeta reverse. Assay: immunoSEQ multiplex PCR; the TCRdb copy retains only in-frame clones and omits some. Of tens of thousands of clones in the sample, roughly 73% are singletons; the top ten hold 2.2%. Sequencing used PBMCs. These receptors all come from a man aged 40-49 years in good health and CMV-seronegative.

This chain links TRBV30 with TRBJ1-5; 11 nucleotides match TRBD1. J gave up 7 bases and V 2 bases, and 10 bases lay outside the gene matches. Germline CDR1 reads GTSNPN; CDR2 reads SVGIG (reference sequence). The CDR3 length is 16 residues. CDR3 DNA: TGTGCCTGGAGTCATCGGACAGGGGGCCGGTCACAGCCCCAGCATTTT. Protein product: CAWSHRTGGRSQPQHF.

This clone was counted a few times. This chain uses TRBV9 with TRBJ2-2; D remains unclear. V lost 0 bases to trimming and J lost 5 bases, with 8 bases between them. In germline, CDR1 is SGDLS, CDR2 YYNGEE. The CDR3 is made up of 14 amino acids. CDR3: CASSVGISTGELFF. The CDR3 bases are TGTGCCAGCAGCGTAGGTATTAGTACCGGGGAGCTGTTTTTT.

The chain couples TRBV5-1 to TRBJ2-3, with 7 bases lining up with TRBD1. The CDR3 sequence is 14 residues long. The junction had 4 bases not matched to a gene; V was cut back by 2 bases and J by 4 bases. Germline assignment: CDR1 SGHRS and CDR2 YFSETQ. CDR3 nucleotides: TGCGCCAGCAGCTTCAAGGGGGCGGCAGATACGCAGTATTTT. It specifies CASSFKGAADTQYF.

In this sample, this clone turned up a few times. The chain carries TRBV6-6 and TRBJ2-3, with TRBD2 matching 12 bases. CDR1 is MNHNY, CDR2 SVGAGI, per germline (reference sequence). The trim removed 7 bases at V and 7 bases at J, leaving 6 bases unmatched. There are 14 residues in the CDR3. As DNA, the CDR3 is TGTGCCAGCACCCAACTAGCGGGAGGAAATACGCAGTATTTT. Translated, it gives CASTQLAGGNTQYF.

On this clone: The conserved phenylalanine or tryptophan normally closing the CDR3 is absent here, so this likely arose from a read error. The chain links TRBV15 to TRBJ1-2, with TRBD1 as a possible D gene (5 bases). This CDR3 has 15 amino acids. Germline V gene lookup returns CDR1 LNHNV and CDR2 YYDKDF (reference sequence). Between the trimmed V and J ends, which lost 5 bases and 3 bases, there was a span of 16 bases. The CDR3 region has the DNA TGTGCCACCAGCGCCTATGGGGGGGAAGACTATGGCTACACCTCC. This gives the protein CATSAYGGEDYGYTS.

V is TRBV6-1 and J is TRBJ1-2, with D unclear. Germline-derived CDR1 and CDR2 are MNHNS and SASEGT. V was shortened by 3 bases and J by 4 bases, with 6 bases between the two germline ends. CDR3 length equals 12 residues. CDR3 sequence: CASSDFGYGYTF. Written as DNA, the CDR3 is TGTGCCAGCAGTGATTTCGGCTATGGCTACACCTTC.

This clone was counted only a few times. The chain employs TRBV5-1 and TRBJ1-1, with D possibly matching TRBD1 (6 bases). The CDR3 contains 15 residues. Germline CDR1 SGHRS, CDR2 YFSETQ. V lost 2 bases, J lost 0 bases, and 11 bases lay in between. The CDR3 protein is CASSFAGAMNTEAFF. CDR3 nucleotides: TGCGCCAGCAGCTTTGCGGGGGCGATGAACACTGAAGCTTTCTTT.

The chain has TRBV14 and TRBJ1-1, with a tentative D call TRBD1 (6 bases). The V end was cut by 2 bases, the J end by 3 bases, with 10 bases between. CDR1 is SGHDN, CDR2 FVKESK, per germline. The CDR3 spans 14 residues. The CDR3 coding sequence is TGTGCCAGCAGCCAATGGGGGCAGGACACTGAAGCTTTCTTT. Translated, it gives CASSQWGQDTEAFF.

The V and J genes are TRBV19 and TRBJ1-1; no reliable D call. The ends were cut back, 6 bases at V and 1 base at J, with 15 bases in the middle. Germline lookup yields CDR1 LNHDA and CDR2 SQIVND (reference sequence). The CDR3 is 15 amino acids. In DNA, the CDR3 is TGTGCCAGTAGCCATAGAGGAGGCCAGAACACTGAAGCTTTCTTT. It encodes CASSHRGGQNTEAFF.

V and J are TRBV5-1 and TRBJ1-2; D is ambiguous. Germline V gene sequence: CDR1 SGHRS, CDR2 YFSETQ. This CDR3 has 14 amino acids. Trimming stripped 0 bases from V and 4 bases from J, with 10 bases between. The CDR3, as DNA: TGCGCCAGCAGCTTGGATCTGAGCATCTATGGCTACACCTTC. Its protein is CASSLDLSIYGYTF.

This chain connects TRBV15 to TRBJ1-2; 8 positions match TRBD1. The germline V gene has CDR1 LNHNV and CDR2 YYDKDF (reference sequence). This CDR3 region has 15 residues. With 0 bases clipped from V and 6 bases from J, the junction kept 6 bases outside the gene matches. The CDR3 region has the DNA TGTGCCACCAGCAGAGATCCGGACAGGGTCCATGGCTACACCTTC. Its translation: CATSRDPDRVHGYTF.

This clone was picked up a small number of times. V usage is TRBV2 and J usage is TRBJ1-6; D unclear. The V end was cut by 6 bases, the J end by 5 bases, with 5 bases between. The CDR3 loop spans 12 amino acids. CDR1 is SNHLY and CDR2 is FYNNEI in the germline V gene. The CDR3 region has the DNA TGTGCCAGCAGACGGGATAATTCACCCCTCCACTTT. Protein sequence: CASRRDNSPLHF.

The J gene is TRBJ2-3, the V gene TRBV7-6; a possible D gene is TRBD2 (6 bases). From germline, CDR1 is SGHVS and CDR2 FNYEAQ. The CDR3 is made up of 15 amino acids. With 1 base removed from V and 4 bases from J, the gap between germline ends came to 12 bases. This chain's CDR3 is CASSLGLERPDTQYF. The CDR3 nucleotides are TGTGCCAGCAGCTTAGGACTAGAGAGACCAGATACGCAGTATTTT.

V and J are TRBV9 and TRBJ2-7; 9 nucleotides align to TRBD1. This CDR3 is 14 amino acids long. V shed 0 bases, J shed 5 bases, and the junction held 3 bases outside the gene matches. Germline CDR1 is SGDLS and CDR2 is YYNGEE. The CDR3 DNA is TGTGCCAGCAGCGTAGTAGACAGGGGGGACGAGCAGTACTTC. Translated: CASSVVDRGDEQYF.

The chain combines TRBV6-1 with TRBJ2-7, with TRBD1 matching 8 bases. V was clipped by 5 bases and J by 3 bases; unmatched bases: 6. The CDR3 has 14 residues. Germline V lookup: CDR1 MNHNS, CDR2 SASEGT. The CDR3 nucleotides read TGTGCCAGCAGTCCCGGACAGGGTGGCTACGAGCAGTACTTC. This translates into CASSPGQGGYEQYF.

The V call is TRBV13, the J call TRBJ1-1, with unresolved D. Germline assignment: CDR1 PRHDT and CDR2 FYEKMQ (reference sequence). The CDR3 is 13 amino acids. V was clipped by 4 bases and J by 3 bases, with 9 bases between them. The CDR3 DNA reads as TGTGCCAGCAGCTCCGGTCTGGACACTGAAGCTTTCTTT. Protein sequence: CASSSGLDTEAFF.

The chain is built from TRBV9 and TRBJ1-1; D perhaps matches TRBD1 (6 bases). The germline CDR1 and CDR2 sequences are SGDLS and YYNGEE. Trimming removed 4 bases from V and 8 bases from J, with 12 bases in between. The CDR3 covers 12 residues. CDR3: CASSTIQGEAFF. As DNA, the CDR3 is TGTGCCAGCAGCACTATACAGGGCGAAGCTTTCTTT.

The rearrangement uses TRBV11-2 and TRBJ2-7; no firm D call. Per germline, CDR1 SGHAT and CDR2 FQNNGV. Trimming cost V 2 bases and J 3 bases, with 2 bases left between them. The CDR3 loop spans 11 amino acids. CDR3: CASSLYYEQYF. CDR3 DNA: TGTGCCAGCAGCTTATACTACGAGCAGTACTTC. Complete variable domain (other parts from reference TRBV11-2 and TRBJ2-7): EAGVAQSPRYKIIEKRQSVAFWCNPISGHATLYWYQQILGQGPKLLIQFQNNGVVDDSQLPKDRFSAERLKGVDSTLKIQPAKLEDSAVYLCASSLYYEQYFGPGTRLTVT.